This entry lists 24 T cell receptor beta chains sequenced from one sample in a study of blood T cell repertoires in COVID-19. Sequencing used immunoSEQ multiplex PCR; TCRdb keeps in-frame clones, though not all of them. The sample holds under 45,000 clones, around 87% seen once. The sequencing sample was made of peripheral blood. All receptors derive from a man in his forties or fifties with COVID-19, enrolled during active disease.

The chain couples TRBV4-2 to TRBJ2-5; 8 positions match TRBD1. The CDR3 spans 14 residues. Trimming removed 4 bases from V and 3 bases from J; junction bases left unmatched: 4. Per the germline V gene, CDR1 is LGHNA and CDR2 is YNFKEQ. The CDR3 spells CASSPGQAEETQYF. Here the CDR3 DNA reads TGTGCCAGCAGCCCGGGACAGGCCGAAGAGACCCAGTACTTC.

The CDR3 here is CASSPHGTDNTGELFF. The DNA of the CDR3 is TGTGCCAGCAGCCCCCACGGGACAGATAACACCGGGGAGCTGTTTTTT. The chain couples TRBV9 to TRBJ2-2; 7 bases are shared with TRBD1. Trimming at V came to 4 bases and at J to 2 bases, leaving 8 bases not matched to a gene. CDR1 is SGDLS, CDR2 YYNGEE, per germline. The CDR3 contains 16 residues.

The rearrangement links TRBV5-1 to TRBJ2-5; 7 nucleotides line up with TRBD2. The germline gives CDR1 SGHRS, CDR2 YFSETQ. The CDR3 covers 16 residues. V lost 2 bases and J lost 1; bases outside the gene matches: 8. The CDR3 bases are TGCGCCAGCAGCTTTCAGATCGCTAGCGGCCAAGAGACCCAGTACTTC. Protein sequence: CASSFQIASGQETQYF.

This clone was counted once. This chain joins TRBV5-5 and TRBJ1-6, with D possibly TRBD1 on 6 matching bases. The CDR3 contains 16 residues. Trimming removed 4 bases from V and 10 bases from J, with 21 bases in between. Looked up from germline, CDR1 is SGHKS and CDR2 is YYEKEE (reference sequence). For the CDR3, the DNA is TGTGCCAGCAGCCCTAGAACAGGTGGAAGGGGGTCACCCCTCCACTTT. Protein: CASSPRTGGRGSPLHF.

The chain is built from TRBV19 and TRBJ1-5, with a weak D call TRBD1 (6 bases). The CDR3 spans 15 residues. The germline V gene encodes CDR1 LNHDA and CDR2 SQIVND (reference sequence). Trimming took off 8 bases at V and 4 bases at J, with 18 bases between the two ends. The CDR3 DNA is TGTGCCAGTCAAGACGGGGGGCTGAATAATCAGCCCCAGCATTTT. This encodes CASQDGGLNNQPQHF.

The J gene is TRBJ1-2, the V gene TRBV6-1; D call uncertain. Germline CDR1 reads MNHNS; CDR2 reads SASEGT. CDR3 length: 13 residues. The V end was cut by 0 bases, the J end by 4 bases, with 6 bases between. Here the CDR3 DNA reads TGTGCCAGCAGTGAAGCGGGCAGCTATGGCTACACCTTC. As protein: CASSEAGSYGYTF.

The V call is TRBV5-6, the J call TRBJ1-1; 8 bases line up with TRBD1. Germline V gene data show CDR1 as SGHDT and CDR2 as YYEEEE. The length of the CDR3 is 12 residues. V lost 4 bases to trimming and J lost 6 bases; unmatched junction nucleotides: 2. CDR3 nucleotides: TGTGCCAGCAGCAGACAGGGGCCTGAAGCTTTCTTT. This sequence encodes CASSRQGPEAFF. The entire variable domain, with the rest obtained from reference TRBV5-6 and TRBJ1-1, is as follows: DAGVTQSPTHLIKTRGQQVTLRCSPKSGHDTVSWYQQALGQGPQFIFQYYEEEERQRGNFPDRFSGHQFPNYSSELNVNALLLGDSALYLCASSRQGPEAFFGQGTRLTVV.

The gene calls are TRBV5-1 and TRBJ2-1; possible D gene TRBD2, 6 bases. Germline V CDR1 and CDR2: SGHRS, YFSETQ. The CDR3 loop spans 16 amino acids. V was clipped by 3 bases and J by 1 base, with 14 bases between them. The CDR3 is CASSSMESGSYNEQFF. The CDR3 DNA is TGCGCCAGCAGCTCGATGGAGAGCGGGTCCTACAATGAGCAGTTCTTC. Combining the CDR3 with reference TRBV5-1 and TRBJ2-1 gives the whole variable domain KAGVTQTPRYLIKTRGQQVTLSCSPISGHRSVSWYQQTPGQGLQFLFEYFSETQRNKGNFPGRFSGRQFSNSRSEMNVSTLELGDSALYLCASSSMESGSYNEQFFGPGTRLTVL.

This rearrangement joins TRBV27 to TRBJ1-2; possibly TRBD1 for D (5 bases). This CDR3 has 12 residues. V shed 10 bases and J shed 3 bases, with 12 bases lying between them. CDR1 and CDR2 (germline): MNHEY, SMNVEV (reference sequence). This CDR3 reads CAITSGDYGYTF. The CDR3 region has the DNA TGTGCCATCACGTCGGGGGACTATGGCTACACCTTC.

CDR3 region: CASSVTSGRADSEQFF. The CDR3 region has the DNA TGTGCCAGCAGTGTAACTAGCGGGAGGGCGGATAGTGAGCAGTTCTTC. The V gene is TRBV2, the J gene TRBJ2-1; 13 positions match TRBD2. With V trimmed by 4 bases and J by 9 bases, 9 bases remained unmatched. The germline CDR1 and CDR2 sequences are SNHLY and FYNNEI. The CDR3 extends over 16 amino acids.

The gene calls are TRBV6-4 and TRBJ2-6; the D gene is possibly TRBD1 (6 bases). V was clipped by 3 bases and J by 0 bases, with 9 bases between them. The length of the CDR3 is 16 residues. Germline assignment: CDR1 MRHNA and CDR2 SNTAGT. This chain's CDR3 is CASSEQGSSGANVLTF. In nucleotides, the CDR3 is TGTGCCAGCAGTGAGCAGGGGTCCTCTGGGGCCAACGTCCTGACTTTC.

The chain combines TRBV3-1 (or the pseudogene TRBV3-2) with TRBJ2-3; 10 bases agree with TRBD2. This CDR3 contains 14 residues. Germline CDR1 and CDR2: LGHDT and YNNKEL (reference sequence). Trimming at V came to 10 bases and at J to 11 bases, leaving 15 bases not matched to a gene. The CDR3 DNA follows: TGTGCCACCCGGGGGGAACTAGCGGGGAACAAGCAGTATTTT. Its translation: CATRGELAGNKQYF.

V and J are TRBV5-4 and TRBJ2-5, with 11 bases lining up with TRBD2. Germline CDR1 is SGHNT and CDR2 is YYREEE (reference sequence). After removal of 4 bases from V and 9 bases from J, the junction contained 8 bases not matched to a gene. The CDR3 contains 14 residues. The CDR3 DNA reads TGTGCCAGCAGCCCTCTAGCGGGGGGAGCTCCCCAGTACTTC. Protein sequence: CASSPLAGGAPQYF.

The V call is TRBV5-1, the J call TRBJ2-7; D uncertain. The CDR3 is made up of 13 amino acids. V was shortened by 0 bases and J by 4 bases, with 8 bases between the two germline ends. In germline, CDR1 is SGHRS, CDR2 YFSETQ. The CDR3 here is CASSLGLGYEQYF. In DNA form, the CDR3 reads TGCGCCAGCAGCTTGGGTCTAGGATACGAGCAGTACTTC. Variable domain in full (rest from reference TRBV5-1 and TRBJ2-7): KAGVTQTPRYLIKTRGQQVTLSCSPISGHRSVSWYQQTPGQGLQFLFEYFSETQRNKGNFPGRFSGRQFSNSRSEMNVSTLELGDSALYLCASSLGLGYEQYFGPGTRLTVT.

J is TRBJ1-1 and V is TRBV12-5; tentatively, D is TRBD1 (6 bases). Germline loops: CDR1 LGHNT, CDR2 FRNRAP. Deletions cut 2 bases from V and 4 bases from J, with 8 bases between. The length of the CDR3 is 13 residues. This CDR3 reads CASGLTGSTEAFF. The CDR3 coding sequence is TGTGCTAGTGGTTTGACAGGGAGCACTGAAGCTTTCTTT.

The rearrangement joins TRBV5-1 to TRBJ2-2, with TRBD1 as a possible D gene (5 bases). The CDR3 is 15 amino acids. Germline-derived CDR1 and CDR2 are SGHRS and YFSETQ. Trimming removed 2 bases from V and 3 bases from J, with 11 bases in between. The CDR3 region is CASSFDQGDTGELFF. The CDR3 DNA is TGCGCCAGCAGCTTCGATCAGGGTGACACCGGGGAGCTGTTTTTT.

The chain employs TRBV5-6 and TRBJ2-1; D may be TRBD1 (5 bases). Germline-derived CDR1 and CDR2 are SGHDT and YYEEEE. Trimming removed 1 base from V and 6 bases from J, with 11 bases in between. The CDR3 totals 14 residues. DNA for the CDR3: TGTGCCAGCAGCTTGAGCAGGGCCACCAATGAGCAGTTCTTC. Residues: CASSLSRATNEQFF. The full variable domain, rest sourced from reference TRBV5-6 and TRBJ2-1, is DAGVTQSPTHLIKTRGQQVTLRCSPKSGHDTVSWYQQALGQGPQFIFQYYEEEERQRGNFPDRFSGHQFPNYSSELNVNALLLGDSALYLCASSLSRATNEQFFGPGTRLTVL.

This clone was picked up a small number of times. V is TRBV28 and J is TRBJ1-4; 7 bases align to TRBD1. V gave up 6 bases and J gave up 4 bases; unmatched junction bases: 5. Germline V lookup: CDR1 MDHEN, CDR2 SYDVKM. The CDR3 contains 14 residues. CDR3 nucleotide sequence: TGTGCCAGCAGCGACACAGGGGTTAATGAAAAACTGTTTTTT. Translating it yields CASSDTGVNEKLFF.

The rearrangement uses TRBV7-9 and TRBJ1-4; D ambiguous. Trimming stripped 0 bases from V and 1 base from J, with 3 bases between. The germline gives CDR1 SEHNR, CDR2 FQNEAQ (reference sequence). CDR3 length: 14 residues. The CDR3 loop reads CASSLAGTNEKLFF. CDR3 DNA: TGTGCCAGCAGCTTAGCCGGAACTAATGAAAAACTGTTTTTT.

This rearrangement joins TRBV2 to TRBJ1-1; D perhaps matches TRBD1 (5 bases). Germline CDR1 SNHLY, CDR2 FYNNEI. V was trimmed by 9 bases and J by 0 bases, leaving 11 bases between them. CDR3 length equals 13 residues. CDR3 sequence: CASQGFMNTEAFF. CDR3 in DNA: TGTGCCAGTCAGGGTTTTATGAACACTGAAGCTTTCTTT. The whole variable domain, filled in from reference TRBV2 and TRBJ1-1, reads EPEVTQTPSHQVTQMGQEVILRCVPISNHLYFYWYRQILGQKVEFLVSFYNNEISEKSEIFDDQFSVERPDGSNFTLKIRSTKLEDSAMYFCASQGFMNTEAFFGQGTRLTVV.

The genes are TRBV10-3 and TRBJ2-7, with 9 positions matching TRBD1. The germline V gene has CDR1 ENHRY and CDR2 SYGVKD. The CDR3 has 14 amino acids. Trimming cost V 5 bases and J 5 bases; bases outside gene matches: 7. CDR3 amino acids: CAISPGTGPDEQYF. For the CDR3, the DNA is TGTGCCATCAGTCCGGGGACAGGGCCGGACGAGCAGTACTTC.

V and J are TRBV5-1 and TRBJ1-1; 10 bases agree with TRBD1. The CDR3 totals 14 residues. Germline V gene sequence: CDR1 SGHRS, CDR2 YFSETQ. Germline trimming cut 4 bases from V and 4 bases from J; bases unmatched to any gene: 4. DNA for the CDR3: TGCGCCAGCAGCCATGGGACAGGGGCCACTGAAGCTTTCTTT. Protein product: CASSHGTGATEAFF.

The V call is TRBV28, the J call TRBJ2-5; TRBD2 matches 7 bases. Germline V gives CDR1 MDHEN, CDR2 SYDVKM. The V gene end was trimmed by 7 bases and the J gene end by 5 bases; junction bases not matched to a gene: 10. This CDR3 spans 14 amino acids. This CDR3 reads CASTRAGGTETQYF. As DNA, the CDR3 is TGTGCCAGCACAAGGGCCGGGGGGACCGAGACCCAGTACTTC.

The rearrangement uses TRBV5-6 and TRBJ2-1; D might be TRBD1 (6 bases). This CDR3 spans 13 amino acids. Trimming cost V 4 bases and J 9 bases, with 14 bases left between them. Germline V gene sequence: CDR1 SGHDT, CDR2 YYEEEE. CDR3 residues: CASSKGQLGEQFF. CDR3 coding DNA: TGTGCCAGCAGCAAAGGACAGCTTGGTGAGCAGTTCTTC.